A single sample is the source of the 20 T cell receptor beta chains below, sequenced in a study of blood T cell repertoires in COVID-19. Sequenced by immunoSEQ multiplex PCR; TCRdb stores in-frame clones only, minus some. The sample carries 300,000 to 400,000 clones, 90% recorded once. Sequencing was carried out using peripheral blood. The source of these receptors is a woman aged 30 to 39 with COVID-19, enrolled during active disease.

The chain carries TRBV6-1 and TRBJ1-2; tentative D call: TRBD1 (5 bases). The CDR3 has 16 residues. Germline loops: CDR1 MNHNS, CDR2 SASEGT. Trimming shortened V by 1 base and J by 8 bases, and 20 bases separated the two germline ends. The CDR3: CASSEVGAYRVWGYTF. As DNA, the CDR3 is TGTGCCAGCAGTGAAGTAGGGGCTTACAGAGTGTGGGGCTACACCTTC.

This chain links TRBV6-2 or TRBV6-3 with TRBJ2-1; 10 bases line up with TRBD2. Germline V lookup: CDR1 MNHEY, CDR2 SVGEGT. After removal of 5 bases from V and 5 bases from J, the junction contained 9 bases not matched to a gene. The CDR3 totals 16 residues. Here the CDR3 DNA reads TGTGCCAGCAGTGGCCCTAGCGGGAGAGTAGACAATGAGCAGTTCTTC. Encoded protein: CASSGPSGRVDNEQFF.

V usage is TRBV7-9 and J usage is TRBJ1-2; 8 bases align to TRBD1. With 5 bases clipped from V and 8 bases from J, the junction kept 4 bases outside the gene matches. Germline loops: CDR1 SEHNR, CDR2 FQNEAQ (reference sequence). CDR3 length: 12 amino acids. This chain's CDR3 is CASSETGAGYTF. The CDR3 nucleotides read TGTGCCAGCAGCGAGACAGGGGCAGGCTACACCTTC.

The V call is TRBV30, the J call TRBJ1-6, with 9 bases lining up with TRBD1. Germline assignment: CDR1 GTSNPN and CDR2 SVGIG (reference sequence). This CDR3 spans 15 amino acids. The J segment lost 8 bases and the V segment lost 1 base, leaving 6 bases of the junction unmatched. The DNA of the CDR3 is TGTGCCTGGAGTGAGGACAGGGGTGGTTATTCACCCCTCCACTTT. As protein: CAWSEDRGGYSPLHF.

The chain uses TRBV9 and TRBJ2-6; D gene uncertain. Germline CDR1 SGDLS, CDR2 YYNGEE. The CDR3 covers 15 residues. Trimming left V 4 bases short and J 0 bases short, with 8 bases between. The CDR3 is CASSTGGSGANVLTF. The CDR3 nucleotides are TGTGCCAGCAGCACCGGCGGCTCTGGGGCCAACGTCCTGACTTTC.

The J gene is TRBJ2-1, the V gene TRBV3-1 (or the pseudogene TRBV3-2), with D possibly being TRBD2 (7 bases). This CDR3 has 14 residues. CDR1 and CDR2 from the germline V gene are LGHDT and YNNKEL (reference sequence). With 8 bases removed from V and 3 bases from J, the gap between germline ends came to 14 bases. This CDR3 reads CASEGGGSYNEQFF. The DNA of the CDR3 is TGTGCCAGCGAGGGAGGGGGGAGCTACAATGAGCAGTTCTTC.

The chain recombines TRBV5-1 with TRBJ2-1, with D unclear. This CDR3 comprises 14 residues. V lost 2 bases, J lost 8 bases, and 14 bases lay in between. Germline-derived CDR1 and CDR2 are SGHRS and YFSETQ. The CDR3 reads CASSFQYEGDEQFF. CDR3 coding DNA: TGCGCCAGCAGCTTCCAATACGAAGGAGATGAGCAGTTCTTC.

J is TRBJ2-7 and V is TRBV28; 12 nucleotides match TRBD2. J was trimmed by 2 bases and V by 4 bases; bases with no gene match: 0. The CDR3 spans 14 residues. Germline V gene sequence: CDR1 MDHEN, CDR2 SYDVKM. CDR3 nucleotide sequence: TGTGCCAGCAGTTCTAGCGGGAGGGCCTACGAGCAGTACTTC. It codes for CASSSSGRAYEQYF.

This clone was observed a single time. The rearrangement links TRBV24-1 to TRBJ2-4; 7 bases are shared with TRBD1. V shed 5 bases and J 5 bases; nucleotides not matched to a gene: 2. The CDR3 covers 13 residues. Per the germline V gene, CDR1 is KGHDR and CDR2 is SFDVKD. The CDR3: CATSAQGENIQYF. The CDR3 nucleotides are TGTGCCACCAGTGCCCAGGGGGAAAACATTCAGTACTTC.

The chain couples TRBV19 to TRBJ2-2, with 10 bases matching TRBD2. Per the germline V gene, CDR1 is LNHDA and CDR2 is SQIVND (reference sequence). The CDR3 loop spans 15 amino acids. V lost 5 bases, J lost 7 bases, and 7 bases stayed unmatched. CDR3 in amino acids: CASSSVAGGYGELFF. The CDR3 DNA sequence: TGTGCCAGTAGTTCTGTAGCGGGAGGTTACGGGGAGCTGTTTTTT.

The chain employs TRBV5-1 and TRBJ2-1; tentative D call: TRBD2 (6 bases). Trimming took 0 bases from V and 8 from J, leaving 15 bases between them. CDR3 length: 15 amino acids. Per the germline V gene, CDR1 is SGHRS and CDR2 is YFSETQ. The CDR3 region is CASSLASRELDEQFF. The CDR3 nucleotides read TGCGCCAGCAGCTTGGCTTCGCGGGAACTCGATGAGCAGTTCTTC.

This chain uses TRBV28 with TRBJ2-7; 9 positions agree with TRBD2. The CDR3 covers 16 residues. J lost 2 bases, V lost 3 bases, and 8 bases had no gene match. Germline CDR1 reads MDHEN; CDR2 reads SYDVKM. The CDR3 nucleotides are TGTGCCAGCAGTTTGCCTAGCGGGATGGGCGCCTACGAGCAGTACTTC. Translation: CASSLPSGMGAYEQYF.

V usage is TRBV11-2 and J usage is TRBJ2-1; TRBD2 agrees at 11 bases. J gave up 3 bases and V 4 bases, and 5 bases lay outside the gene matches. CDR3 length: 16 residues. The germline V gene has CDR1 SGHAT and CDR2 FQNNGV. The CDR3 region is CASSYLAGGIYNEQFF. The CDR3 DNA sequence: TGTGCCAGCAGCTACTTAGCGGGAGGGATCTACAATGAGCAGTTCTTC.

CDR3: CASRTTGEIGQPQHF. The CDR3 DNA is TGTGCCAGCAGAACTACAGGGGAGATAGGTCAGCCCCAGCATTTT. The genes are TRBV6-7 and TRBJ1-5, with 7 bases fitting TRBD1. TRBV6-7 is placed among ORFs of uncertain function. CDR3 length: 15 residues. Trimming at V came to 6 bases and at J to 6 bases, leaving 11 bases not matched to a gene.

The J gene is TRBJ2-3, the V gene TRBV15; 7 nucleotides agree with TRBD2. From germline, CDR1 is LNHNV and CDR2 YYDKDF (reference sequence). The CDR3 runs 13 residues. With 0 bases clipped from V and 8 bases from J, the junction kept 2 bases outside the gene matches. DNA for the CDR3: TGTGCCACCAGCAGAGACTCTAGCGGTACGCAGTATTTT. It translates to CATSRDSSGTQYF.

The rearrangement joins TRBV6-4 to TRBJ2-2; possible D gene TRBD2, 6 bases. Trimming shortened V by 1 base and J by 5 bases, and 14 bases separated the two germline ends. Germline lookup yields CDR1 MRHNA and CDR2 SNTAGT. The CDR3 totals 16 residues. The CDR3 region is CASSDWGGARTGELFF. The CDR3 DNA follows: TGTGCCAGCAGTGACTGGGGCGGGGCGCGGACCGGGGAGCTGTTTTTT.

This clone was seen more than once but under ten times. The rearrangement joins TRBV4-2 to TRBJ1-3; no clear D gene. Trimming removed 1 base at V and 0 bases at J, with 16 bases between. Germline CDR1 is LGHNA and CDR2 is YNFKEQ. CDR3 length: 18 amino acids. CDR3 sequence: CASSQGNRGASSGNTIYF. Here the CDR3 DNA reads TGTGCCAGCAGCCAAGGTAATCGAGGCGCTAGCTCTGGAAACACCATATATTTT.

CDR3 protein: CASSDRGSGELFF. In DNA, the CDR3 is TGTGCCAGCAGTGACAGGGGGTCCGGGGAGCTGTTTTTT. The V call is TRBV2, the J call TRBJ2-2, with TRBD1 matching over 7 bases. The CDR3 is 13 residues long. J lost 6 bases, V lost 3 bases, and 1 base had no gene match. CDR1 and CDR2 from the germline V gene are SNHLY and FYNNEI.

The chain joins TRBV10-3 to TRBJ2-1; 7 bases are a match to TRBD2. The CDR3 runs 16 residues. Germline loops: CDR1 ENHRY, CDR2 SYGVKD. Germline trimming cut 4 bases from V and 1 base from J; bases unmatched to any gene: 7. The CDR3 is CAISVRAGESYNEQFF. Written as DNA, the CDR3 is TGTGCCATCAGTGTAAGGGCGGGAGAGTCCTACAATGAGCAGTTCTTC.

The chain links TRBV28 to TRBJ1-5; a possible D gene is TRBD1 (6 bases). Germline CDR1 reads MDHEN; CDR2 reads SYDVKM. V shed 5 bases and J shed 3 bases, with 11 bases lying between them. This CDR3 is built from 14 residues. The CDR3 DNA sequence: TGTGCCAGCAGTCGGACAGAATACAATCAGCCCCAGCATTTT. Translating gives CASSRTEYNQPQHF.